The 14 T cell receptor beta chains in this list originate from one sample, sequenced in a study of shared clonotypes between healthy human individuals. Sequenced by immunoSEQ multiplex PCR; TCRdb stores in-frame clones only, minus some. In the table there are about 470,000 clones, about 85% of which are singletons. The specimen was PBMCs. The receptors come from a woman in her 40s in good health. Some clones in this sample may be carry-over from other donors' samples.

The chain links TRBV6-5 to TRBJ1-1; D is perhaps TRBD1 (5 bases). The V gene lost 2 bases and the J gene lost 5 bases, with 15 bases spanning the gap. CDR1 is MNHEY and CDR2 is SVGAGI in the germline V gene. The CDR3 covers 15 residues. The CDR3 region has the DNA TGTGCCAGCAGTTACGGCCGGTGGGGGGAAACTGAAGCTTTCTTT. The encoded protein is CASSYGRWGETEAFF.

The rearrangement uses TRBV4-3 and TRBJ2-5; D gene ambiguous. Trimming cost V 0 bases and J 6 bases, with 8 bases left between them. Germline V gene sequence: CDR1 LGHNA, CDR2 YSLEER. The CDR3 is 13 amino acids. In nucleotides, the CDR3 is TGCGCCAGCAGCCAAGAAGTGAGGAAGACCCAGTACTTC. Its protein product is CASSQEVRKTQYF.

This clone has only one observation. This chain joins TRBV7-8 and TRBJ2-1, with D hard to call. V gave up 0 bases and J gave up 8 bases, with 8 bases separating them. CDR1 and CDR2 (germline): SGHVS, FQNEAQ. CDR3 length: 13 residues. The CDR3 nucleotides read TGTGCCAGCAGCTTAGCTGGGTACGATGAGCAGTTCTTC. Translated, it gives CASSLAGYDEQFF. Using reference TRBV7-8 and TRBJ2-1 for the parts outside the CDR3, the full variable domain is GAGVSQSPRYKVAKRGQDVALRCDPISGHVSLFWYQQALGQGPEFLTYFQNEAQLDKSGLPSDRFFAERPEGSVSTLKIQRTQQEDSAVYLCASSLAGYDEQFFGPGTRLTVL.

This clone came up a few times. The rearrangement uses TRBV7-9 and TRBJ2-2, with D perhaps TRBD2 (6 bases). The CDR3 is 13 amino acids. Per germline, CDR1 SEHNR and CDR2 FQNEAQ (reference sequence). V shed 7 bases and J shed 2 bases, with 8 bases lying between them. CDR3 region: CASKGLNTGELFF. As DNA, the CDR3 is TGTGCCAGCAAGGGACTCAACACCGGGGAGCTGTTTTTT. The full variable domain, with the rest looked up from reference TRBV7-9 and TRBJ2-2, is DTGVSQNPRHKITKRGQNVTFRCDPISEHNRLYWYRQTLGQGPEFLTYFQNEAQLEKSRLLSDRFSAERPKGSFSTLEIQRTEQGDSAMYLCASKGLNTGELFFGEGSRLTVL.

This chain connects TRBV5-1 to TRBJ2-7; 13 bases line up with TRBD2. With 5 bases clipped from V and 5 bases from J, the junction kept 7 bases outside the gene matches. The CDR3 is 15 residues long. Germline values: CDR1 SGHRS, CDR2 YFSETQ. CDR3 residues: CASSSTSGRAHEQYF. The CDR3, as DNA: TGCGCCAGCAGTTCAACTAGCGGGAGGGCCCACGAGCAGTACTTC. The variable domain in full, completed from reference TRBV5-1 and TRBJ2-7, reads KAGVTQTPRYLIKTRGQQVTLSCSPISGHRSVSWYQQTPGQGLQFLFEYFSETQRNKGNFPGRFSGRQFSNSRSEMNVSTLELGDSALYLCASSSTSGRAHEQYFGPGTRLTVT.

CDR3 DNA sequence: TGCGCCAGCAGCCCCGGACGGGCGAGTTCAACTAATGAAAAACTGTTTTTT. It yields the protein CASSPGRASSTNEKLFF. The chain recombines TRBV5-1 with TRBJ1-4; no clear D gene. The CDR3 spans 17 residues. The germline gives CDR1 SGHRS, CDR2 YFSETQ. V was shortened by 4 bases and J by 0 bases, with 16 bases between the two germline ends.

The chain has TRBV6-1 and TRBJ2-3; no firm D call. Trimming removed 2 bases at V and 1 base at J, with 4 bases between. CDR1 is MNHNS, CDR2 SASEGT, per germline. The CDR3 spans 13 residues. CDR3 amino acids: CASSEQRTDTQYF. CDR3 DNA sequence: TGTGCCAGCAGTGAACAGCGCACAGATACGCAGTATTTT.

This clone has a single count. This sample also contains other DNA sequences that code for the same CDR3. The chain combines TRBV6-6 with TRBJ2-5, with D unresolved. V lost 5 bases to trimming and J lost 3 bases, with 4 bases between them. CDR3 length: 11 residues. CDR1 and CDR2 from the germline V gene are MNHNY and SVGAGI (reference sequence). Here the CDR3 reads CASSTKETQYF. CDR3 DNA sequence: TGTGCCAGCAGTACAAAAGAGACCCAGTACTTC.

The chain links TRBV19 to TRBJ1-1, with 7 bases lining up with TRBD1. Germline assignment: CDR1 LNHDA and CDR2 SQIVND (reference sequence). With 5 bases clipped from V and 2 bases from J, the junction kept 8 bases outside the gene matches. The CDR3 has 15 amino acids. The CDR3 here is CASSEDRELNTEAFF. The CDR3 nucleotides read TGTGCCAGTAGTGAAGACAGGGAGTTAAACACTGAAGCTTTCTTT.

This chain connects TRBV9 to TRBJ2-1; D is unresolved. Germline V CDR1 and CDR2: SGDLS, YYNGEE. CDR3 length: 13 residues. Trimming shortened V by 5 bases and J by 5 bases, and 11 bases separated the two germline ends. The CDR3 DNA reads TGTGCCAGCAGACGGGCCGGCGACAATGAGCAGTTCTTC. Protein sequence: CASRRAGDNEQFF. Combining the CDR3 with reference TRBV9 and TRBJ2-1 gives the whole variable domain DSGVTQTPKHLITATGQRVTLRCSPRSGDLSVYWYQQSLDQGLQFLIQYYNGEERAKGNILERFSAQQFPDLHSELNLSSLELGDSALYFCASRRAGDNEQFFGPGTRLTVL.

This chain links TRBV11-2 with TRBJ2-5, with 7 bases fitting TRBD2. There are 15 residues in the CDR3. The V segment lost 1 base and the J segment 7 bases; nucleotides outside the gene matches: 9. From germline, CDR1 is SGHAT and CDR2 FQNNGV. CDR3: CASSLAGGTAGTQYF. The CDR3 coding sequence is TGTGCCAGCAGCTTAGCGGGAGGAACGGCTGGGACCCAGTACTTC.

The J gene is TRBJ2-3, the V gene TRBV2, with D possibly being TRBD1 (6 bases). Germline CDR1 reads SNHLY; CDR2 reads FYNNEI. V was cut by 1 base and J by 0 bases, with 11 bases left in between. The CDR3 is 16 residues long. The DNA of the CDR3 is TGTGCCAGCAGTGAAGAAGGGACACCTAGCACAGATACGCAGTATTTT. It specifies CASSEEGTPSTDTQYF.

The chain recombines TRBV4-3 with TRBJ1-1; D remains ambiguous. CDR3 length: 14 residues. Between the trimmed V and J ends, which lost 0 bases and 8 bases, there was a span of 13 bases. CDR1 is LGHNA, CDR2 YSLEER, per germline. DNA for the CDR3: TGCGCCAGCAGCCAAGATCACGGGCGGATGGAAGCTTTCTTT. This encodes CASSQDHGRMEAFF.

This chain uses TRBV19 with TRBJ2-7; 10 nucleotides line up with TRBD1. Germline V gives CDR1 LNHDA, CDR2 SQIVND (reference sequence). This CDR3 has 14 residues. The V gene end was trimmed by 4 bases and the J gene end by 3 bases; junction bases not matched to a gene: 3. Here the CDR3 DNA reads TGTGCCAGTAGTAAAGGACAGGGGGTCTACGAGCAGTACTTC. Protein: CASSKGQGVYEQYF.